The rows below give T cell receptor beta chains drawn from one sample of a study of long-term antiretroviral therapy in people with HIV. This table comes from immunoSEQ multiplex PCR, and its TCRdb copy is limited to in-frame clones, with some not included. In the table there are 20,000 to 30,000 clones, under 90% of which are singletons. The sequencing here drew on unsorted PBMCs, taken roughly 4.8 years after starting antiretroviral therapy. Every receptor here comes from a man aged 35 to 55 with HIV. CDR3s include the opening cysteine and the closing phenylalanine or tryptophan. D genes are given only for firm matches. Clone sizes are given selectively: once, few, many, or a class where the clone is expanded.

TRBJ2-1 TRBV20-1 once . CSLGGNEQFF TGCAGCCTAGGGGGGAATGAGCAGTTCTTC
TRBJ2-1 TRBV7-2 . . CASSSTGSYNEQFF TGTGCCAGCAGCTCCACAGGAAGCTACAATGAGCAGTTCTTC
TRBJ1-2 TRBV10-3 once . CAISESRTASSNYGYTF TGTGCCATCAGTGAGTCTAGGACGGCAAGTTCTAACTATGGCTACACCTTC
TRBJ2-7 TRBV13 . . CASSLNTEVEQYF TGTGCCAGCAGCCTAAACACGGAGGTTGAGCAGTACTTC
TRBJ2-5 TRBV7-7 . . CASSLGPQETQYF TGTGCCAGCAGCCTCGGCCCCCAAGAGACCCAGTACTTC
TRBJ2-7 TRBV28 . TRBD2 CASTTSGMYEQYF TGTGCCAGCACGACTAGCGGGATGTACGAGCAGTACTTC
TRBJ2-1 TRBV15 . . CATSPQGNSYNEQFF TGTGCCACCAGCCCACAGGGAAACTCCTACAATGAGCAGTTCTTC
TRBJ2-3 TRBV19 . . CASSIGGDTQYF TGTGCCAGTAGTATAGGTGGAGATACGCAGTATTTT
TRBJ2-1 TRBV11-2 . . CASSLMKGRSYNEQFF TGTGCCAGCAGCTTAATGAAGGGCCGGTCCTACAATGAGCAGTTCTTC
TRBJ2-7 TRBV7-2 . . CASSLGLGDKKEVF TGTGCCAGCAGCTTAGGGTTGGGGGACAAGAAGGAAGTCTTC
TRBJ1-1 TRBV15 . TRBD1 CATSAHTGVGTEAFF TGTGCCACCAGCGCTCATACAGGGGTGGGCACTGAAGCTTTCTTT
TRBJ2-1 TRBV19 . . CASRGGDRYNEQFF TGTGCCAGTAGGGGCGGGGACCGTTACAATGAGCAGTTCTTC
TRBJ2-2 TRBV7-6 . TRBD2 CASSLAGGGNTGELFF TGTGCCAGCAGCTTAGCCGGCGGGGGTAACACCGGGGAGCTGTTTTTT
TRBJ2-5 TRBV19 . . CASSIEGASQETQYF TGTGCCAGTAGTATAGAGGGGGCGTCCCAAGAGACCCAGTACTTC
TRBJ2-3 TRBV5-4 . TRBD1 CASSREQGILTDTQYF TGTGCCAGCAGCCGAGAACAGGGGATCCTCACAGATACGCAGTATTTT
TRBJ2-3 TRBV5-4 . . CASSLGVRTDTQYF TGTGCCAGCAGCTTGGGCGTACGCACAGATACGCAGTATTTT
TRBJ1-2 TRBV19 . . CASSTWVSDGYTF TGTGCCAGTAGTACCTGGGTCTCGGATGGCTACACCTTC
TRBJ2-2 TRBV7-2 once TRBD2 CASSATSGVWGTGELFF TGTGCCAGCAGCGCCACTAGCGGGGTATGGGGCACCGGGGAGCTGTTTTTT
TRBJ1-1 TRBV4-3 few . CASSQAGQDTEAFF TGCGCCAGCAGCCAAGCCGGACAAGACACTGAAGCTTTCTTT
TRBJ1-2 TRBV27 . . CASSLSRGYHYTF TGTGCCAGCAGTTTATCGCGGGGGTATCACTACACCTTC
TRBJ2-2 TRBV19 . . CASSPGRLTGELFF TGTGCCAGTAGTCCGGGACGTCTCACCGGGGAGCTGTTTTTT
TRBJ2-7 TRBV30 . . CAWSVDSIRDQYF TGTGCCTGGAGTGTAGACAGTATACGGGATCAGTACTTC
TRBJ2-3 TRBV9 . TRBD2 CASSAGTSGRDTDTQYF TGTGCCAGCAGCGCCGGGACTAGCGGGAGGGACACAGATACGCAGTATTTT
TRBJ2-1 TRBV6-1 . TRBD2 CASSEFPPSGISDEQFF TGTGCCAGCAGTGAATTTCCCCCTAGCGGGATCTCCGATGAGCAGTTCTTC
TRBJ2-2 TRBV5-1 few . CASRPLTGITGELFF TGCGCCAGCAGACCCCTTACGGGAATCACCGGGGAGCTGTTTTTT
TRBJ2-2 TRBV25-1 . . CASSEQGMGGELFF TGTGCCAGCAGTGAGCAGGGGATGGGCGGGGAGCTGTTTTTT
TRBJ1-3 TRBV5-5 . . CASSLQGSGNTIYF TGTGCCAGCAGCCTCCAGGGCTCTGGAAACACCATATATTTT